This T cell receptor (beta chain) was captured in a study of blood T cell repertoires in COVID-19. Study-level background: From T cells, B-cell-depleted T cells, or PBMCs came the material, which was cDNA or gDNA.

As handled by the study authors: Reference gene primer amplification in the assay estimated nucleated cell counts. TCRdb keeps only in-frame clones here, not all; method: immunoSEQ multiplex PCR. V, J and clone size reflect that table, while D and trimming were determined from the DNA. The data hold around 400,000 clones, with around nine tenths observed a single time. Among Cohort 3 donors, those recovered had two negative PCRs, clearance, or symptom resolution. The sequenced sample consisted of PBMCs or T cells enriched from blood (not recorded which). This sequence was found in a woman in her 30s who had recovered from COVID-19.

In nucleotides, the CDR3 is TGTGCCAGCCGCCCGGGGGAGGAGGCTTTGGCCGGGGAGCTGTTTTTT. Protein product: CASRPGEEALAGELFF. J is TRBJ2-2 and V is TRBV28; possible D gene TRBD2, 6 bases. Per germline, CDR1 MDHEN and CDR2 SYDVKM. The V end lost 8 bases, the J end lost 6 bases, and 22 bases lay between the germline ends. CDR3 length: 16 residues.